The clone carrying this T cell receptor (beta chain) has just a few counts. Its specificity is not known. The sample belongs to a study of beta chain features in type 1 diabetes. Study results and caveats: TCRB CDR3s were moderately but significantly shorter in Type 1 diabetes patients in all four CD4+ subsets.

The CDR3 totals 13 residues. After removal of 5 bases from V and 14 bases from J, the junction contained 10 bases not matched to a gene. Germline V gene sequence: CDR1 MNHEY, CDR2 SMNVEV (reference sequence). The whole isolated RNA underwent reverse transcription, so sequencing captured expressed TCRB transcripts. This table comes from immunoSEQ multiplex PCR, and its TCRdb copy is limited to in-frame clones, with some not included. The sample includes fewer than 200,000 clones, 10% seen only once; the top ten take 0.4% to 0.55%. A sort by CD45RO/CCR7/CD25/CD127/CD95/CD27 yielded CD4+ naive, central memory, regulatory and stem cell-like memory cells.

This chain links TRBV27 with TRBJ1-4, with TRBD1 identical over 8 bases. The TCR was taken from a man aged 25-45 years with type 1 diabetes. The source material was central memory CD4+ T cells from blood. Here the CDR3 DNA reads TGTGCCAGCAGTCCAGAAGGAAGGACAGGGCTGTTTTTT. Translation: CASSPEGRTGLFF.